A selection of T cell receptor beta chains follows, all from one sample in a study of early T cells in non-severe SARS-CoV-2 infection. TCRdb passed the 5' RACE reads through MiXCR, listing each CDR3 protein once. The sample includes about 40,000 distinct CDR3 sequences, 23% seen only once; the top ten take approximately 4.4%. The sequenced sample was whole blood, obtained at baseline. The receptors originated from an adult who was a healthcare worker with PCR-confirmed SARS-CoV-2 infection or an uninfected control (not recorded which). CDR3s include the opening cysteine and the closing phenylalanine or tryptophan. D genes are given only for firm matches. A clone size is listed for some rows: how often the clone was seen (once, few, many), or a class if it is expanded.

size: few; D: -; V: TRBV7-9; J: TRBJ1-5; DNA: TGTGCCAGCAGCTTATGGAGGGAGGGCAATCAGCCCCAGCATTTT; CDR3: CASSLWREGNQPQHF
size: many; D: -; V: TRBV27; J: TRBJ1-2; DNA: TGTGCCAGCAGTCCAGGAGCGCTTGTTGGCTACACCTTC; CDR3: CASSPGALVGYTF
size: -; D: TRBD2; V: TRBV20-1; J: TRBJ2-4; DNA: TGCAGTGCTCCCTCGGCCGGGGGGGACATTCAGTACTTC; CDR3: CSAPSAGGDIQYF
size: -; D: -; V: TRBV2; J: TRBJ2-7; DNA: TGTGCCAGCAGCCCGTGGGTCCTCTCCTACGAGCAGTACTTC; CDR3: CASSPWVLSYEQYF
size: few; D: TRBD1; V: TRBV2; J: TRBJ1-5; DNA: TGTGCCAGCAATCCAGGGACAGGCAATCAGCCCCAGCATTTT; CDR3: CASNPGTGNQPQHF
size: few; D: -; V: TRBV7-2; J: TRBJ2-7; DNA: TGTGCCAGCAGCTTAGATTTTTTGGCGTACGAGCAGTACTTC; CDR3: CASSLDFLAYEQYF
size: -; D: TRBD2; V: TRBV3-1; J: TRBJ2-5; DNA: TGTGCCAGCAGCCAATCCGGGGGGGCGGAGACCCAGTACTTC; CDR3: CASSQSGGAETQYF
size: -; D: TRBD1; V: TRBV18; J: TRBJ1-1; DNA: TGTGCCAGCTCCCCGCCGACCGGGACAGGGATAACTGAAGCTTTCTTT; CDR3: CASSPPTGTGITEAFF
size: -; D: -; V: TRBV9; J: TRBJ2-2; DNA: TGTGCCAGCAGCGCCGCTTGGACTAACCGGGAGCTGTTTTTT; CDR3: CASSAAWTNRELFF
size: -; D: TRBD2; V: TRBV9; J: TRBJ2-1; DNA: TGTGCCAGCAGCGTAGCTAGCGGGGGGGCCGAGTATGAGCAGTTCTTC; CDR3: CASSVASGGAEYEQFF
size: -; D: TRBD1; V: TRBV6-5; J: TRBJ2-5; DNA: TGTGCCAGCAGTTACGGTACAGGGGGAGAGACCCAGTACTTC; CDR3: CASSYGTGGETQYF
size: -; D: TRBD1; V: TRBV6-6; J: TRBJ1-6; DNA: TGTGCCAGCAGTGGACAGGGGGTCCACTTT; CDR3: CASSGQGVHF
size: -; D: TRBD2; V: TRBV10-3; J: TRBJ2-3; DNA: TGTGCCACGACGTGGACTAGCGGAACAGATACGCAGTATTTT; CDR3: CATTWTSGTDTQYF
size: few; D: TRBD1; V: TRBV5-1; J: TRBJ2-1; DNA: TGCGCCAGTACAGGGGCAACCGAATTTACGAGCTCCTACAATGAGCAGTTCTTC; CDR3: CASTGATEFTSSYNEQFF
size: few; D: TRBD1; V: TRBV19; J: TRBJ1-2; DNA: TGTGCCAGTAGTGGGGACAGGGTTAATGGCTACACCTTC; CDR3: CASSGDRVNGYTF
size: few; D: -; V: TRBV5-4; J: TRBJ2-6; DNA: TGTGCCAGCAGCTTGGAGCCAACAGGGAACTCTGGGGCCAACGTCCTGACTTTC; CDR3: CASSLEPTGNSGANVLTF
size: few; D: -; V: TRBV7-2; J: TRBJ1-1; DNA: TGTGCCAGCCTAGAGGGTTTGAACACTGAAGCTTTCTTT; CDR3: CASLEGLNTEAFF
size: -; D: -; V: TRBV19; J: TRBJ2-3; DNA: TGTGCCAGTTCCACCGGGACACTCAACCCCCAGTATTTT; CDR3: CASSTGTLNPQYF
size: -; D: TRBD2; V: TRBV5-1; J: TRBJ2-3; DNA: TGCGCCAGCAGCAAAGCCGGGACTAGCGCGGATACGCAGTATTTT; CDR3: CASSKAGTSADTQYF
size: -; D: -; V: TRBV20-1; J: TRBJ2-7; DNA: TGCAGTGCTCGGGACAACTCCTACGAGCAGTACTTC; CDR3: CSARDNSYEQYF
size: -; D: -; V: TRBV30; J: TRBJ2-5; DNA: TGTGCCTGGTTGGACAGCCAAGAGACCCAGTACTTC; CDR3: CAWLDSQETQYF
size: few; D: -; V: TRBV6-2/TRBV6-3; J: TRBJ2-2; DNA: TGTGCCAGCTTGGCCAGGGGAGGGGAGCTGTTTTTT; CDR3: CASLARGGELFF
size: few; D: TRBD2; V: TRBV19; J: TRBJ2-5; DNA: TGTGCCAGTAGTCCCTGGACTAGCGGGGCCCAAGAGACCCAGTACTTC; CDR3: CASSPWTSGAQETQYF
size: -; D: -; V: TRBV12-3/TRBV12-4; J: TRBJ1-1; DNA: TGTGCCAGCAGTTTCAAAACTGAAGCTTTCTTT; CDR3: CASSFKTEAFF
size: -; D: TRBD1; V: TRBV29-1; J: TRBJ1-1; DNA: TGCAGCGAGACAGGGATTTCGAACACTGAAGCTTTCTTT; CDR3: CSETGISNTEAFF